This T cell receptor beta chain was identified in a study of blood T cell repertoires in COVID-19. Study summary: From the United States, Italy and Spain came samples of acute and convalescent COVID-19. T cells, B-cell-depleted T cells, or PBMCs provided the cDNA or gDNA that served as material.

The V and J ends lost 5 bases and 3 bases, in that order; junction bases with no gene match: 13. This CDR3 contains 17 residues. Germline CDR1 and CDR2: MNHNY and SVGAGI (reference sequence). Data came from immunoSEQ multiplex PCR; TCRdb stores just in-frame clones and leaves some out. The sample holds more than 300,000 clones, approximately 89% seen once. Sequenced material: PBMCs or T cells enriched from blood (not recorded which). V usage is TRBV6-6 and J usage is TRBJ2-7; 10 nucleotides line up with TRBD1. The sequence came from a woman aged 40 to 55 who had been exposed to COVID-19. Here the CDR3 DNA reads TGTGCCAGCAGTCGAATCCCCGGGACAGGGGTCAACTACGAGCAGTACTTC. It translates to CASSRIPGTGVNYEQYF.